One sample yielded the 19 T cell receptor beta chains listed below, sequenced in a study of regulatory T cells in long-lasting Graves disease. The TCR beta library used iRepertoire HTBI primers with Arm-PCR amplification of CDR3. TCRdb recomputed calls from the multiplex PCR reads with MiXCR, one row per CDR3 protein. The sample carries a few hundred thousand distinct CDR3 sequences, around 20% recorded once. As to time point: persistent/refractory GD, antithyroid drugs over 5 years with positive TRAb. From RNA extracted from PBMCs, the TCR library was made. The specimen comprised peripheral blood mononuclear cells (PBMCs), sampled when the disease was refractory, from a patient treated with antithyroid drugs. The receptors here all came from a female donor with Graves disease.

A few counts support this clonotype. The junction departs from the called germline gene at one end, perhaps through a read error. V usage is TRBV2 and J usage is TRBJ1-2; D unclear. Germline CDR1 and CDR2: SNHLY and FYNNEI. The CDR3 is 13 residues long. The CDR3, as DNA: TGTGCCAGCAGTGTACGGACTAGAGGAGGCTGCACCTTC. Translated: CASSVRTRGGCTF.

The chain uses TRBV7-2 and TRBJ1-6; the D is unclear. CDR3 length equals 14 residues. Trimming stripped 5 bases from V and 7 bases from J, with 12 bases between. Per germline, CDR1 SGHTA and CDR2 FQGNSA. The CDR3 bases are TGTGCCAGCAGCGTAACAGTGGTCAATTCACCCCTCCACTTT. Translation: CASSVTVVNSPLHF.

This clonotype has at least ten counts. V and J are TRBV29-1 and TRBJ1-2; TRBD1 aligns across 8 bases. Germline CDR1 SQVTM, CDR2 ANQGSEA. V was clipped by 8 bases and J by 7 bases; unmatched bases: 9. The CDR3 has 12 residues. DNA for the CDR3: TGCAGCATATCTGGACAGGGAGGTGGCTACACCTTC. Encoded protein: CSISGQGGGYTF.

This chain joins TRBV12-3 or TRBV12-4 and TRBJ2-5; D is perhaps TRBD1 or TRBD2 (5 bases each). V lost 6 bases, J lost 4 bases, and 12 bases lay in between. CDR3 size: 13 residues. This CDR3 reads CASSWDRAETQYF. CDR3 nucleotides: TGTGCCAGCAGCTGGGACCGAGCAGAGACCCAGTACTTC.

There are many counts of this clonotype. V usage is TRBV15 and J usage is TRBJ1-5, with a weak D call TRBD1 (5 bases). The CDR3 sequence is 14 residues long. Germline V gene lookup returns CDR1 LNHNV and CDR2 YYDKDF (reference sequence). Between the trimmed V and J ends, which lost 1 base and 4 bases, there was a span of 8 bases. CDR3 protein: CATSRVTGNQPQHF. CDR3 DNA: TGTGCCACCAGCAGAGTTACAGGAAATCAGCCCCAGCATTTT.

V usage is TRBV9 and J usage is TRBJ1-2; a possible D gene is TRBD1 (5 bases). Germline V gene lookup returns CDR1 SGDLS and CDR2 YYNGEE. V gave up 0 bases and J gave up 4 bases, with 7 bases separating them. This CDR3 region has 13 residues. The CDR3 loop reads CASSVDGGYGYTF. CDR3 DNA sequence: TGTGCCAGCAGCGTAGATGGGGGCTATGGCTACACCTTC. Combining the CDR3 with reference TRBV9 and TRBJ1-2 gives the whole variable domain DSGVTQTPKHLITATGQRVTLRCSPRSGDLSVYWYQQSLDQGLQFLIQYYNGEERAKGNILERFSAQQFPDLHSELNLSSLELGDSALYFCASSVDGGYGYTFGSGTRLTVV.

To note about this clonotype: This may arise from a read error, as a much more abundant clone is one base away. As the CDR3 is not closed by the conserved phenylalanine or tryptophan, this likely results from a read error. The chain uses TRBV20-1 and TRBJ2-7, with 12 nucleotides matching TRBD2. CDR1 DFQATT and CDR2 SNEGSKA come from the germline V gene (reference sequence). Germline trimming cut 5 bases from V and 6 bases from J; bases unmatched to any gene: 5. This CDR3 is 13 amino acids long. The CDR3 spells CSARLAGAAEQYS. The CDR3 coding sequence is TGCAGTGCTCGACTAGCGGGAGCTGCCGAGCAGTACTCC.

V is TRBV30 and J is TRBJ1-3; 8 bases are shared with TRBD1. This CDR3 comprises 16 residues. V trimming: 2 bases; J trimming: 0 bases; junction bases outside the gene matches: 6. CDR1 and CDR2 from the germline V gene are GTSNPN and SVGIG (reference sequence). The CDR3 spells CAWSSRTGRSGNTIYF. CDR3 in DNA: TGTGCCTGGAGTTCGAGGACAGGGCGCTCTGGAAACACCATATATTTT.

This clonotype was found many times. The V call is TRBV10-3, the J call TRBJ1-2; the D gene is possibly TRBD1 (6 bases). This CDR3 comprises 13 residues. V was pared by 6 bases and J by 3 bases, with 11 bases between. Looked up from germline, CDR1 is ENHRY and CDR2 is SYGVKD. CDR3 in amino acids: CAISGQQDYGYTF. CDR3 nucleotide sequence: TGTGCCATCAGCGGACAGCAAGACTATGGCTACACCTTC.

This chain uses TRBV18 with TRBJ1-1; TRBD1 matches at 9 bases. The CDR3 is 15 residues long. Germline values: CDR1 KGHSH, CDR2 LQKENI. After removal of 4 bases from V and 6 bases from J, the junction contained 9 bases not matched to a gene. CDR3 residues: CASSQQGARGPEAFF. CDR3 in DNA: TGTGCCAGCTCACAACAGGGGGCGCGGGGACCTGAAGCTTTCTTT.

The J gene is TRBJ1-1, the V gene TRBV5-1, with D maybe TRBD1 (6 bases). Trimming cost V 1 base and J 2 bases, with 15 bases left between them. CDR3 size: 16 residues. Germline CDR1 reads SGHRS; CDR2 reads YFSETQ. The CDR3 region has the DNA TGCGCCAGCAGCTTGTTAGTCGGACAGACAAACACTGAAGCTTTCTTT. Translating gives CASSLLVGQTNTEAFF.

This clonotype has ten or more counts. This rearrangement joins TRBV3-1 to TRBJ1-2, with 10 nucleotides matching TRBD1. The junction had 10 bases not matched to a gene; V was cut back by 4 bases and J by 8 bases. The CDR3 totals 15 residues. Per the germline V gene, CDR1 is LGHDT and CDR2 is YNNKEL (reference sequence). CDR3 DNA sequence: TGTGCCAGCAGCCCACACCGCGGACAGGGGGGAGGCTACACCTTC. Translation gives CASSPHRGQGGGYTF.

V is TRBV29-1 and J is TRBJ2-2, with a possible D match to TRBD1 (5 bases). The germline gives CDR1 SQVTM, CDR2 ANQGSEA. The CDR3 extends over 14 amino acids. Trimming cost V 2 bases and J 2 bases, with 9 bases left between them. The CDR3 protein is CSVERGLNTGELFF. In DNA form, the CDR3 reads TGCAGCGTTGAAAGGGGATTAAACACCGGGGAGCTGTTTTTT.

The J gene is TRBJ2-3, the V gene TRBV7-9; the D is unclear. The CDR3 consists of 13 residues. With 11 bases removed from V and 3 bases from J, the gap between germline ends came to 15 bases. Germline CDR1 and CDR2: SEHNR and FQNEAQ (reference sequence). CDR3 in DNA: TGTGCCGGGTACCCCGCAGGTACAGATACGCAGTATTTT. The encoded protein is CAGYPAGTDTQYF.

The table lists this clonotype with a few counts. CDR3 residues: CASSTRDRGNEQYF. The CDR3 region has the DNA TGTGCCAGTAGTACCCGGGACAGGGGGAACGAGCAGTACTTC. The genes are TRBV19 and TRBJ2-7; 11 positions match TRBD1. Per germline, CDR1 LNHDA and CDR2 SQIVND (reference sequence). The CDR3 length is 14 residues. J gave up 5 bases and V 4 bases, and 4 bases lay outside the gene matches.

This clonotype was counted many times. This chain links TRBV28 with TRBJ1-2; TRBD1 matches at 10 bases. Germline V CDR1 and CDR2: MDHEN, SYDVKM. V lost 6 bases, J lost 4 bases, and 8 bases stayed unmatched. The CDR3 consists of 15 residues. CDR3: CASRWSTGGSYGYTF. CDR3 bases: TGTGCCAGCAGATGGTCGACAGGGGGCAGCTATGGCTACACCTTC.

The CDR3 here is CSATSGSENTGELFF. CDR3 DNA: TGCAGTGCCACTAGCGGGAGCGAGAACACCGGGGAGCTGTTTTTT. The V gene is TRBV20-1, the J gene TRBJ2-2, with 11 bases matching TRBD2. The ends lost 6 bases at V and 1 base at J; junction bases unmatched: 4. CDR1 is DFQATT, CDR2 SNEGSKA, per germline (reference sequence). The CDR3 covers 15 residues.

This clonotype was seen more than once but under ten times. Compared with germline, one end of the junction differs, possibly owing to a read error. The V call is TRBV12-3 or TRBV12-4, the J call TRBJ2-7, with D possibly called TRBD1 or TRBD2 (7 bases each). This CDR3 contains 14 residues. The CDR3 DNA follows: TGTGCCAGCAGCACACCTGACAGGGACTACGAGCAGCACTTC. This gives the protein CASSTPDRDYEQHF.

The V gene is TRBV5-1, the J gene TRBJ2-2; tentative D call: TRBD1 (6 bases). Looked up from germline, CDR1 is SGHRS and CDR2 is YFSETQ. Trimming took off 2 bases at V and 1 base at J, with 9 bases between the two ends. The CDR3 sequence is 15 residues long. The CDR3 nucleotides are TGCGCCAGCAGCTTATACAGGGTGAACACCGGGGAGCTGTTTTTT. Protein product: CASSLYRVNTGELFF.